Listed below are T cell receptor beta chains from one sample, sequenced in a study of T cell responses to AZD1222 COVID-19 vaccine. The repertoire was sequenced with immunoSEQ multiplex PCR; TCRdb's copy has only in-frame clones and lacks some. The sample consists of 150,000 to 200,000 clones, around 92% of them appearing once. The sequenced sample was peripheral blood, obtained 28 days after the second AZD1222 dose. These receptors came from an adult who received the AZD1222 COVID-19 vaccine. CDR3s include the opening cysteine and the closing phenylalanine or tryptophan. The D gene is left open where the match is weak. The size entry is marked missing in some rows and otherwise reads once, few, many or a size class.

J gene: TRBJ2-5
clone size: .
CDR3 length: 14
D gene: .
V gene: TRBV11-1
CDR3 protein: CASSLVAYQETQYF
CDR3 DNA: TGTGCCAGCAGCTTAGTAGCATACCAAGAGACCCAGTACTTC

J gene: TRBJ1-2
clone size: .
CDR3 length: 15
D gene: .
V gene: TRBV27
CDR3 protein: CASSSEGYTTGGYTF
CDR3 DNA: TGTGCCAGCAGTTCCGAGGGGTACACCACAGGGGGCTACACCTTC

J gene: TRBJ1-2
clone size: .
CDR3 length: 13
D gene: TRBD1
V gene: TRBV6-5
CDR3 protein: CASSRQGTGGYTF
CDR3 DNA: TGTGCCAGCAGTCGACAGGGGACGGGTGGCTACACCTTC

J gene: TRBJ1-5
clone size: .
CDR3 length: 16
D gene: .
V gene: TRBV7-8
CDR3 protein: CASSHPGGSSNQPQHF
CDR3 DNA: TGTGCCAGCAGCCACCCGGGGGGCAGCAGCAATCAGCCCCAGCATTTT

J gene: TRBJ2-1
clone size: .
CDR3 length: 17
D gene: .
V gene: TRBV12-5
CDR3 protein: CASGLRPRGASYNEQFF
CDR3 DNA: TGTGCTAGTGGTTTGCGACCCAGGGGTGCGTCATACAATGAGCAGTTCTTC

J gene: TRBJ1-5
clone size: few
CDR3 length: 15
D gene: .
V gene: TRBV20-1
CDR3 protein: CSASAGGGGNQPQHF
CDR3 DNA: TGCAGTGCTAGTGCCGGGGGCGGAGGCAATCAGCCCCAGCATTTT

J gene: TRBJ2-1
clone size: once
CDR3 length: 16
D gene: .
V gene: TRBV11-2
CDR3 protein: CASSLVGGGRYNEQFF
CDR3 DNA: TGTGCCAGCAGCTTAGTGGGAGGGGGACGCTACAATGAGCAGTTCTTC

J gene: TRBJ2-1
clone size: .
CDR3 length: 17
D gene: TRBD2
V gene: TRBV9
CDR3 protein: CASSPHAGTSGYNEQFF
CDR3 DNA: TGTGCCAGCAGCCCCCATGCCGGGACTAGCGGGTACAATGAGCAGTTCTTC

J gene: TRBJ2-7
clone size: .
CDR3 length: 15
D gene: TRBD2
V gene: TRBV6-5
CDR3 protein: CASSSRTSGGGEQYF
CDR3 DNA: TGTGCCAGCAGTAGCCGGACTAGCGGCGGGGGAGAGCAGTACTTC

J gene: TRBJ1-5
clone size: .
CDR3 length: 14
D gene: .
V gene: TRBV27
CDR3 protein: CASSSLYSNQPQHF
CDR3 DNA: TGTGCCAGCAGTTCCCTATATAGCAATCAGCCCCAGCATTTT

J gene: TRBJ2-7
clone size: .
CDR3 length: 14
D gene: TRBD1
V gene: TRBV27
CDR3 protein: CASSSSDRSYEQYF
CDR3 DNA: TGTGCCAGCAGTTCCTCGGACAGGTCCTACGAGCAGTACTTC

J gene: TRBJ2-1
clone size: .
CDR3 length: 11
D gene: TRBD2
V gene: TRBV28
CDR3 protein: CASTGGDEQFF
CDR3 DNA: TGTGCCAGCACGGGGGGAGATGAGCAGTTCTTC

J gene: TRBJ2-1
clone size: .
CDR3 length: 13
D gene: TRBD1
V gene: TRBV11-3
CDR3 protein: CASSSTGGNEQFF
CDR3 DNA: TGTGCCAGCAGCTCGACAGGGGGTAATGAGCAGTTCTTC

J gene: TRBJ1-1
clone size: .
CDR3 length: 14
D gene: .
V gene: TRBV7-3
CDR3 protein: CASSLIGGDTEAFF
CDR3 DNA: TGTGCCAGCAGCTTGATAGGGGGGGACACTGAAGCTTTCTTT

J gene: TRBJ1-4
clone size: .
CDR3 length: 13
D gene: .
V gene: TRBV19
CDR3 protein: CASSIGNNEKLFF
CDR3 DNA: TGTGCCAGTAGTATTGGGAATAATGAAAAACTGTTTTTT

J gene: TRBJ2-1
clone size: .
CDR3 length: 14
D gene: TRBD1
V gene: TRBV28
CDR3 protein: CASGLRQGSNEQFF
CDR3 DNA: TGTGCCAGCGGTCTGAGACAGGGCAGTAATGAGCAGTTCTTC

J gene: TRBJ1-2
clone size: .
CDR3 length: 16
D gene: TRBD1
V gene: TRBV6-2/TRBV6-3
CDR3 protein: CASSPSTGIILLGYTF
CDR3 DNA: TGTGCCAGCAGCCCATCGACAGGGATCATCCTCTTGGGCTACACCTTC

J gene: TRBJ2-3
clone size: .
CDR3 length: 15
D gene: .
V gene: TRBV2
CDR3 protein: CASSEAASAGDTQYF
CDR3 DNA: TGTGCCAGCAGTGAAGCGGCTAGCGCTGGGGATACGCAGTATTTT

J gene: TRBJ2-3
clone size: .
CDR3 length: 17
D gene: .
V gene: TRBV4-1
CDR3 protein: CASSDSWGAGATDTQYF
CDR3 DNA: TGCGCCAGCAGCGATTCCTGGGGGGCGGGGGCCACAGATACGCAGTATTTT

J gene: TRBJ1-2
clone size: .
CDR3 length: 15
D gene: TRBD1
V gene: TRBV2
CDR3 protein: CASSVSGTGGGGYTF
CDR3 DNA: TGTGCCAGCAGTGTTTCCGGGACAGGGGGCGGTGGCTACACCTTC

J gene: TRBJ2-3
clone size: .
CDR3 length: 16
D gene: TRBD2
V gene: TRBV5-4
CDR3 protein: CASSYLAGGSTDTQYF
CDR3 DNA: TGTGCCAGCAGCTATCTAGCGGGGGGAAGCACAGATACGCAGTATTTT

J gene: TRBJ1-3
clone size: .
CDR3 length: 17
D gene: .
V gene: TRBV5-6
CDR3 protein: CASSPQPGRYSGNTIYF
CDR3 DNA: TGTGCCAGCAGCCCACAGCCGGGACGGTACTCTGGAAACACCATATATTTT

J gene: TRBJ2-5
clone size: .
CDR3 length: 15
D gene: TRBD2
V gene: TRBV5-1
CDR3 protein: CASSLGTSGQETQYF
CDR3 DNA: TGCGCCAGCAGCCTGGGAACTAGCGGGCAAGAGACCCAGTACTTC

J gene: TRBJ1-5
clone size: .
CDR3 length: 15
D gene: .
V gene: TRBV6-5
CDR3 protein: CASSYRTLRHQPQHF
CDR3 DNA: TGTGCCAGCAGTTATCGGACCCTTCGGCATCAGCCCCAGCATTTT

J gene: TRBJ2-2
clone size: .
CDR3 length: 19
D gene: TRBD2
V gene: TRBV13
CDR3 protein: CASSLLWTSGSSDTGELFF
CDR3 DNA: TGTGCCAGCAGCCTTCTTTGGACTAGCGGGAGTAGTGACACCGGGGAGCTGTTTTTT

J gene: TRBJ2-5
clone size: .
CDR3 length: 13
D gene: .
V gene: TRBV6-5
CDR3 protein: CASTYAGQETQYF
CDR3 DNA: TGTGCCAGCACCTACGCGGGGCAAGAGACCCAGTACTTC

J gene: TRBJ2-2
clone size: .
CDR3 length: 14
D gene: TRBD1
V gene: TRBV6-4
CDR3 protein: CASSVAGGTGELFF
CDR3 DNA: TGTGCCAGCAGTGTCGCAGGGGGCACCGGGGAGCTGTTTTTT

J gene: TRBJ2-5
clone size: .
CDR3 length: 17
D gene: TRBD2
V gene: TRBV12-5
CDR3 protein: CASDGTSGDPGQETQYF
CDR3 DNA: TGTGCTAGTGACGGGACTAGCGGGGACCCAGGCCAAGAGACCCAGTACTTC

J gene: TRBJ2-7
clone size: .
CDR3 length: 15
D gene: TRBD2
V gene: TRBV3-1/TRBV3-2
CDR3 protein: CASSQMDSGGYEQYF
CDR3 DNA: TGTGCCAGCAGTCAAATGGACAGCGGGGGATACGAGCAGTACTTC

J gene: TRBJ2-7
clone size: once
CDR3 length: 14
D gene: .
V gene: TRBV9
CDR3 protein: CASSAPGAGAEQYF
CDR3 DNA: TGTGCCAGCAGCGCGCCGGGAGCTGGGGCCGAGCAGTACTTC

J gene: TRBJ2-5
clone size: .
CDR3 length: 16
D gene: .
V gene: TRBV5-6
CDR3 protein: CASSLGGRVRRETQYF
CDR3 DNA: TGTGCCAGCAGCTTGGGAGGCAGGGTGCGACGAGAGACCCAGTACTTC

J gene: TRBJ1-1
clone size: once
CDR3 length: 13
D gene: .
V gene: TRBV6-5
CDR3 protein: CASSYSRETEAFF
CDR3 DNA: TGTGCCAGCAGTTACTCCAGGGAAACTGAAGCTTTCTTT

J gene: TRBJ1-2
clone size: once
CDR3 length: 16
D gene: .
V gene: TRBV3-1/TRBV3-2
CDR3 protein: CASSQDRVSTFYGYTF
CDR3 DNA: TGTGCCAGCAGCCAAGATCGGGTCAGTACATTCTATGGCTACACCTTC

J gene: TRBJ2-1
clone size: .
CDR3 length: 13
D gene: TRBD1
V gene: TRBV28
CDR3 protein: CASSPRDRRTQFF
CDR3 DNA: TGTGCCAGCAGCCCGCGGGACAGGAGAACTCAGTTCTTC

J gene: TRBJ2-1
clone size: .
CDR3 length: 15
D gene: TRBD2
V gene: TRBV11-2
CDR3 protein: CATTSGRGSYNEQFF
CDR3 DNA: TGTGCCACCACTAGCGGGAGAGGCTCCTACAATGAGCAGTTCTTC

J gene: TRBJ1-1
clone size: .
CDR3 length: 15
D gene: .
V gene: TRBV19
CDR3 protein: CASSRRHLIYTEAFF
CDR3 DNA: TGTGCCAGTAGTAGGAGACACTTGATCTACACTGAAGCTTTCTTT

J gene: TRBJ1-1
clone size: .
CDR3 length: 14
D gene: .
V gene: TRBV5-5
CDR3 protein: CASSLGGRNTEAFF
CDR3 DNA: TGTGCCAGCAGCTTGGGCGGAAGGAACACTGAAGCTTTCTTT

J gene: TRBJ2-1
clone size: once
CDR3 length: 15
D gene: .
V gene: TRBV11-3
CDR3 protein: CASSLGRGSYNEQFF
CDR3 DNA: TGTGCCAGCAGCTTGGGGAGGGGGTCATACAATGAGCAGTTCTTC

J gene: TRBJ2-3
clone size: .
CDR3 length: 15
D gene: TRBD2
V gene: TRBV4-3
CDR3 protein: CASSLGLAGVDTQYF
CDR3 DNA: TGCGCCAGCAGCCTGGGGCTAGCGGGAGTAGATACGCAGTATTTT

J gene: TRBJ1-1
clone size: .
CDR3 length: 13
D gene: .
V gene: TRBV25-1
CDR3 protein: CASSEGGHTRAFF
CDR3 DNA: TGTGCCAGCAGTGAAGGGGGGCATACGAGGGCTTTCTTT